This T cell receptor (beta chain) came from a study of regulatory T cells in long-lasting Graves disease. Whole-study findings and limits: Persistent disease showed a preference for TRBV28, TRBJ1-2 and TRBJ2-5. Only a small sample size was used, which may have cut accuracy. The number of shared public clonotypes was higher in persistent patients (about 2,700) than new patients (roughly 970).

Time point denoted: persistent/refractory GD, antithyroid drugs over 5 years with positive TRAb. PBMCs provided the RNA from which the TCR library was made. Xi'an, China, was home to the endocrinology department that provided patients. The CDR3 extends over 20 amino acids. Germline V gives CDR1 DFQATT, CDR2 SNEGSKA (reference sequence). V lost 0 bases and J 0 bases, leaving 21 bases between the germline ends. Building of the TCR beta libraries involved iRepertoire HTBI primers and Arm-PCR of CDR3 regions. Each CDR3 protein is one row after TCRdb ran MiXCR on the multiplex PCR reads. This sample has some 370,000 distinct CDR3 sequences; less than 25% occur once, and the top ten carry more than 20%. To note about this clonotype: Its antigen remains unidentified.

The material sequenced was peripheral blood mononuclear cells (PBMCs), taken when the disease was refractory, from a patient treated with antithyroid drugs. The rearrangement joins TRBV20-1 to TRBJ2-6; a weak D match, TRBD2 (6 bases). This clonotype was obtained from a female donor with Graves disease. CDR3 region: CSARDRGTSRYFSGANVLTF. The CDR3 region has the DNA TGCAGTGCTAGAGATCGGGGGACGTCCAGGTATTTCTCTGGGGCCAACGTCCTGACTTTC.